This T cell receptor (beta chain) is from a study of identical twins. TCRdb re-called the 5' RACE reads through MiXCR, storing one row per CDR3 protein. This table has some 790,000 distinct CDR3 sequences, around a sixth appearing once. The data also belong to a second study, concerning T cells expressing NK-cell markers. That work adds: Expanded NKG2C+ T cell clones had unclear HCMV specificity.

Sequenced material: PBMCs. The sequence derives from a woman younger than 30 in good health.

Here the CDR3 reads CASSFGSGGRGTGELFF. CDR3 DNA: TGTGCCAGCAGCTTCGGAAGCGGGGGTCGGGGGACCGGGGAGCTGTTTTTT. The chain employs TRBV7-9 and TRBJ2-2, with TRBD2 identical over 8 bases. From germline, CDR1 is SEHNR and CDR2 FQNEAQ (reference sequence). With V trimmed by 3 bases and J by 5 bases, 11 bases remained unmatched. CDR3 length: 17 residues.